The T cell receptor beta chain described here comes from a study of blood T cell repertoires in COVID-19. Looking at the study overall: From T cells, B-cell-depleted T cells, or PBMCs came the material, which was cDNA or gDNA.

The germline gives CDR1 MNHNY, CDR2 SVGAGI (reference sequence). The V segment lost 6 bases and the J segment 4 bases; nucleotides outside the gene matches: 4. The CDR3 contains 13 residues. Per the original methods: Estimation of nucleated cell counts relied on the amplification of reference gene primers. Assay: immunoSEQ multiplex PCR; the TCRdb copy retains only in-frame clones and omits some. The DNA was the basis for D and trimming; V, J and clone size are from that table. The sample carries some 500,000 clones, 88% recorded once. The sequenced sample was PBMCs or T cells enriched from blood (not recorded which). The source is a woman aged 40 to 50 who had recovered from COVID-19. The J gene is TRBJ1-1, the V gene TRBV6-6; 8 nucleotides match TRBD1. CDR3 in amino acids: CASRSQGATEAFF. CDR3 sequence (DNA): TGTGCCAGCAGGAGCCAGGGGGCCACTGAAGCTTTCTTT.